This TCR beta chain was recorded in a study of radiotherapy plus CTLA-4 blockade in lung cancer. This table comes from immunoSEQ multiplex PCR, and its TCRdb copy is limited to in-frame clones, with some not included. Of about 44,000 clones in the sample, roughly three quarters were seen once. This clone was observed once. Trimming left V 1 base short and J 5 bases short, with 9 bases between. This CDR3 has 13 amino acids. The V gene's germline CDR1 is SGHNT and CDR2 YENEEA. This sequence originates from a human donor with non-small cell lung cancer whose response to radiotherapy plus ipilimumab could not be evaluated. Sequences were derived from peripheral blood, sampled from a patient treated with radiotherapy plus ipilimumab. The chain uses TRBV11-3 and TRBJ2-7; D uncertain. CDR3 residues: CASSLGAVNEQYF. CDR3 nucleotide sequence: TGTGCCAGCAGCTTAGGGGCAGTCAACGAGCAGTACTTC.